This TCR beta chain was recovered during a study of CD8+ T cells in alopecia areata. Study context: Severity was scored as percentage of affected scalp area in treated patients.

The treatment was: oral pan-JAK inhibitor, 5-10 mg twice daily. The CDR3 runs to 14 residues. Germline loops: CDR1 SGHTA, CDR2 FQGNSA. The junction had 8 bases not matched to a gene; V was cut back by 5 bases and J by 5 bases. Whole-study results and caveats: A large proportion of expanded lesional clones were detected persisting in scalp and blood during tofacitinib.

Points on this clone: The target antigen is unknown.

The sequencing template was cDNA reverse transcribed from extracted RNA. Some clones are missing from TCRdb's copy, which holds only in-frame ones; the method was immunoSEQ multiplex PCR. This sample has more than 150,000 clones, with 51% found just once. The material was CD8+ T cells sorted from blood, obtained between weeks 51 and 52, from a patient treated with tofacitinib. The chain carries TRBV7-2 and TRBJ2-5; TRBD2 agrees at 7 bases. This clonotype originated in a human donor with alopecia areata. As DNA, the CDR3 is TGTGCCAGCAGCCTCGTGGGGGGGTTGGAGACCCAGTACTTC. Translation: CASSLVGGLETQYF.